These 19 T cell receptor beta chains came from one sample sequenced in a study of shared clonotypes between healthy human individuals. The assay was immunoSEQ multiplex PCR, and TCRdb's table has in-frame clones only and misses some. Of approximately 2.4 million clones in the sample, 90% to 97% were seen once. Material: naive CD4+ T cells sorted from blood. As to subset: CD45RA+ positively selected. These receptors were obtained from a man between 18 and 35 years old in good health.

The V gene is TRBV6-6, the J gene TRBJ1-2, with D maybe TRBD1 (5 bases). CDR1 and CDR2 (germline): MNHNY, SVGAGI (reference sequence). V gave up 5 bases and J gave up 7 bases, with 17 bases separating them. The CDR3 is 14 residues long. CDR3 residues: CASSRPGDSGGYTF. The DNA of the CDR3 is TGTGCCAGCAGTAGGCCGGGGGATTCGGGTGGCTACACCTTC.

The CDR3 region is CASSEGQGARGQYF. The CDR3 DNA reads as TGCGCCAGCAGTGAGGGACAGGGGGCGCGCGGGCAGTACTTC. V is TRBV10-1 and J is TRBJ2-7; TRBD1 agrees at 11 bases. This CDR3 has 14 amino acids. J gave up 9 bases and V 2 bases, and 6 bases lay outside the gene matches. CDR1 is WNHNN and CDR2 is SYGVQD in the germline V gene (reference sequence).

The CDR3 reads CASSESGETTEAFF. The DNA for the CDR3 is TGCGCCAGCAGTGAGTCTGGGGAAACCACTGAAGCTTTCTTT. V and J are TRBV10-2 and TRBJ1-1; D uncertain. Trimming took 0 bases from V and 4 from J, leaving 9 bases between them. Germline lookup yields CDR1 WSHSY and CDR2 SAAADI. The CDR3 runs 14 residues.

CDR3 in amino acids: CASGDTGKRGEKLFF. The CDR3 coding sequence is TGTGCCAGCGGGGATACAGGGAAGAGAGGTGAAAAACTGTTTTTT. The chain recombines TRBV6-1 with TRBJ1-4, with TRBD1 as a possible D gene (6 bases). CDR1 is MNHNS, CDR2 SASEGT, per germline. The germline V and J ends were trimmed by 8 bases and 7 bases, with 20 bases remaining between them. This CDR3 spans 15 amino acids.

The CDR3 loop is CASSASQGGTDTQYF. DNA of the CDR3: TGTGCCAGCAGCGCATCTCAGGGGGGCACAGATACGCAGTATTTT. V gene TRBV9 combines with J gene TRBJ2-3, with TRBD1 identical over 7 bases. CDR1 SGDLS and CDR2 YYNGEE come from the germline V gene. The CDR3 covers 15 residues. The junction had 5 bases not matched to a gene; V was cut back by 3 bases and J by 1 base.

J is TRBJ2-7 and V is TRBV11-2, with TRBD1 identical over 7 bases. This CDR3 contains 16 residues. V was clipped by 4 bases and J by 3 bases; unmatched bases: 12. CDR1 is SGHAT, CDR2 FQNNGV, per germline. CDR3 sequence reads: CASSYDRDLAVYEQYF. For the CDR3, the DNA is TGTGCCAGCAGCTACGACAGGGACCTCGCCGTCTACGAGCAGTACTTC.

This clone was recorded once. J is TRBJ2-7 and V is TRBV18; D uncertain. Germline-derived CDR1 and CDR2 are KGHSH and LQKENI. V gave up 0 bases and J gave up 1 base, with 13 bases separating them. This CDR3 is built from 16 residues. The CDR3, as DNA: TGTGCCAGCTCACCACCCTTGTCTATCGAATCCTACGAGCAGTACTTC. Translated, it gives CASSPPLSIESYEQYF. Full variable domain (outside the CDR3, taken from reference TRBV18 and TRBJ2-7): NAGVMQNPRHLVRRRGQEARLRCSPMKGHSHVYWYRQLPEEGLKFMVYLQKENIIDESGMPKERFSAEFPKEGPSILRIQQVVRGDSAAYFCASSPPLSIESYEQYFGPGTRLTVT.

V and J are TRBV4-1 and TRBJ1-5, with D tentatively TRBD1 (5 bases). There are 17 residues in the CDR3. Germline V lookup: CDR1 MGHRA, CDR2 YSYEKL. With 0 bases removed from V and 0 bases from J, the gap between germline ends came to 12 bases. The CDR3 region is CASSQELGVTSNQPQHF. Written as DNA, the CDR3 is TGCGCCAGCAGCCAAGAATTGGGGGTCACTAGCAATCAGCCCCAGCATTTT.

About this clone: Other DNA sequences in this specimen translate into the identical CDR3. This chain uses TRBV28 with TRBJ1-2; no clear D. Germline V gene lookup returns CDR1 MDHEN and CDR2 SYDVKM. V lost 5 bases, J lost 2 bases, and 9 bases lay in between. This CDR3 has 13 residues. Written as DNA, the CDR3 is TGTGCCAGCAGTCTGGACGGCAACTATGGCTACACCTTC. Translating it yields CASSLDGNYGYTF.

Of note for this clone: Other DNA sequences in this specimen translate into the identical CDR3. The chain employs TRBV7-9 and TRBJ2-7; unclear D gene. Trimming took 2 bases from V and 6 from J, leaving 8 bases between them. CDR3 length equals 12 residues. The germline V gene has CDR1 SEHNR and CDR2 FQNEAQ (reference sequence). This chain's CDR3 is CASSLKGSEQYF. The CDR3 bases are TGTGCCAGCAGCTTAAAGGGCTCCGAGCAGTACTTC.

Comments on this clone: Additional DNA sequences in this sample encode the identical CDR3. This chain connects TRBV6-5 to TRBJ1-2; D is possibly TRBD1 (6 bases). The germline CDR1 and CDR2 sequences are MNHEY and SVGAGI. The CDR3 contains 13 residues. V was shortened by 2 bases and J by 2 bases, with 6 bases between the two germline ends. This CDR3 is CASSYGQNYGYTF. CDR3 bases: TGTGCCAGCAGTTACGGACAGAACTATGGCTACACCTTC.

The chain is built from TRBV10-1 and TRBJ2-3, with TRBD2 identical over 9 bases. Losses at the gene ends were 1 base for V and 4 bases for J; bases not matched to a gene: 3. Germline-derived CDR1 and CDR2 are WNHNN and SYGVQD (reference sequence). The CDR3 length is 15 residues. CDR3 bases: TGCGCCAGCAGTGAGTTAAGCGGGGGGCCAGATACGCAGTATTTT. It is translated as CASSELSGGPDTQYF.

The chain combines TRBV6-4 with TRBJ1-5; 12 nucleotides agree with TRBD1. Germline V CDR1 and CDR2: MRHNA, SNTAGT. Trimming took 0 bases from V and 6 from J; bases not matched to a gene: 9. This CDR3 region has 18 residues. CDR3 in amino acids: CASSDSGTGGVPGQPQHF. In DNA form, the CDR3 reads TGTGCCAGCAGTGACTCGGGGACAGGGGGCGTACCTGGTCAGCCCCAGCATTTT.

The chain employs TRBV6-1 and TRBJ1-5; D unclear. This CDR3 has 15 amino acids. In germline, CDR1 is MNHNS, CDR2 SASEGT. Trimming removed 6 bases from V and 0 bases from J, with 12 bases in between. The CDR3 reads CASRVGPFSNQPQHF. For the CDR3, the DNA is TGTGCCAGCAGGGTGGGCCCGTTTAGCAATCAGCCCCAGCATTTT.

The J gene is TRBJ1-5, the V gene TRBV7-8; 9 bases fit TRBD1. The CDR3 covers 15 residues. The V segment lost 4 bases and the J segment 9 bases; nucleotides outside the gene matches: 10. Per the germline V gene, CDR1 is SGHVS and CDR2 is FQNEAQ. The chain's CDR3 is CASSWGQGESSPQHF. CDR3 in DNA: TGTGCCAGCAGCTGGGGACAGGGAGAATCATCGCCCCAGCATTTT.

With respect to this clone: The same CDR3 can be traced to other DNA sequences in this sample. For the CDR3, the DNA is TGTGCCAGCAGCCGGACAGATTATGGCTACACCTTC. It translates to CASSRTDYGYTF. This sequence joins TRBV9 and TRBJ1-2; D might be TRBD1 (6 bases). This CDR3 comprises 12 residues. Trimming removed 4 bases at V and 5 bases at J, with 9 bases between. Per germline, CDR1 SGDLS and CDR2 YYNGEE.

The genes are TRBV10-3 and TRBJ2-5, with D tentatively TRBD2 (5 bases). With 3 bases removed from V and 2 bases from J, the gap between germline ends came to 19 bases. Per germline, CDR1 ENHRY and CDR2 SYGVKD. The CDR3 is made up of 17 amino acids. This CDR3 is CAISEWAGTSFQETQYF. The CDR3 DNA reads as TGTGCCATCAGTGAATGGGCGGGTACCAGCTTTCAAGAGACCCAGTACTTC.

The chain is built from TRBV10-1 and TRBJ2-5; 11 bases line up with TRBD2. With 5 bases clipped from V and 1 base from J, the junction kept 3 bases outside the gene matches. This CDR3 has 15 amino acids. Germline lookup yields CDR1 WNHNN and CDR2 SYGVQD (reference sequence). CDR3 protein: CASSSTSGSQETQYF. CDR3 in DNA: TGCGCCAGCAGTAGTACTAGCGGGAGCCAAGAGACCCAGTACTTC.

The rearrangement joins TRBV10-3 to TRBJ2-7, with D possibly matching TRBD1 (6 bases). V lost 0 bases, J lost 2 bases, and 8 bases lay in between. The CDR3 loop spans 14 amino acids. Germline loops: CDR1 ENHRY, CDR2 SYGVKD. In DNA, the CDR3 is TGTGCCATCAGTGAGTCTTACAGGGCCTACGAGCAGTACTTC. It specifies CAISESYRAYEQYF.